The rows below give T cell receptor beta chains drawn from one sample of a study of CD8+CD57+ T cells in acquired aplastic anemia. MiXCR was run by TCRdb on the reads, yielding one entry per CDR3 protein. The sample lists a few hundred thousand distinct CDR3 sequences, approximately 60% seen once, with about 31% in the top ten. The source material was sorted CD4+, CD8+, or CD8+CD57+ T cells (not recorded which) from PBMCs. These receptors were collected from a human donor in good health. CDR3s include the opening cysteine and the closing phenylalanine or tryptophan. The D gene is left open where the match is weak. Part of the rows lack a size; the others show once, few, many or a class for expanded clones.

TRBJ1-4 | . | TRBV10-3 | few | TGTGCCATCAGTGAGCCGCGGGGGGCAGGGAAACTGTTTTTT | CAISEPRGAGKLFF
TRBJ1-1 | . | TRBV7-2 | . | TGTGCCAGCAGCTTGGCGGGGACCCCCGTGGAGGCTTTCTTT | CASSLAGTPVEAFF
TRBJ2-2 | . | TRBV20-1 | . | TGCAGCGTGCCCTATCCAAACACCGGGGAGCTGTTTTTT | CSVPYPNTGELFF
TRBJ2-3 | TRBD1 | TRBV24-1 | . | TGTGCCACCAGGGACAGGGTAGATACGCAGTATTTT | CATRDRVDTQYF
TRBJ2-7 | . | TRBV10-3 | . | TGTGCCATCAGTGAGTCAGTAGGTGGGGTAAACTACGAGCAGTACTTC | CAISESVGGVNYEQYF
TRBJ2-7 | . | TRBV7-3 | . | TGTGCCAGCAGCTTGGGCGGGGACACGGGAGAGCAGTACTTC | CASSLGGDTGEQYF
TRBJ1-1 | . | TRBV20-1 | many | TGCAGTGCTAGAGCTATGGAAGCTTTCTTT | CSARAMEAFF
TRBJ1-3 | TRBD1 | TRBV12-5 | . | TGTGCTAGTGGGGCCACAGGGGCCTCTGGAAACACCATATATTTT | CASGATGASGNTIYF
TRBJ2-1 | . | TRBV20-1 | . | TGCAGTGCTAGGGCTTATTTTAGCGGCAATGAGCAGTTCTTC | CSARAYFSGNEQFF
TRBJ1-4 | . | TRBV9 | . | TGTGCCAGCAGCGTTAGCGGGCTCCGGCTGTTTTTT | CASSVSGLRLFF
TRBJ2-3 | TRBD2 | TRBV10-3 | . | TGTGCCATCAGTGCACTAGCGGGGGGTGGCGATACGCAGTATTTT | CAISALAGGGDTQYF
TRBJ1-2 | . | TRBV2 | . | TGTGCCAGCACGGTCAGGACAGTCTATGGCTACACCTTC | CASTVRTVYGYTF
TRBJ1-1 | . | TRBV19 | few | TGTGCCAGTAGTATGGGAGCCATCGTCGAAGCTTTCTTT | CASSMGAIVEAFF
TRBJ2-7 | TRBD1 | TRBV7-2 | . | TGTGCCAGCAGCGGGACAGGGGGAGCCGAGCAGTACTTC | CASSGTGGAEQYF
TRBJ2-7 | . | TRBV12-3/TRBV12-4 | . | TGTGCCAGCAGTTTTAATCCAGGGCCCCACGAGCAGTACTTC | CASSFNPGPHEQYF
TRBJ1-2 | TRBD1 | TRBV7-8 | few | TGTGCCAGCTCACCAGGGGGTGTGGATGGCTACACCTTC | CASSPGGVDGYTF
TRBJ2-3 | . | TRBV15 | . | TGTGCCACCAGCACAACGACCGGGACAGATACGCAGTATTTT | CATSTTTGTDTQYF
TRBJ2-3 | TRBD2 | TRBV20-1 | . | TGCAGTGGGACTAGCGGGGTAGGCACAGATACGCAGTATTTT | CSGTSGVGTDTQYF
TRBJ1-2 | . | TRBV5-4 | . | TGTGCCAGCAGCTCCAACAGTAACTATGGCTACACCTTC | CASSSNSNYGYTF
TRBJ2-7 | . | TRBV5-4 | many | TGTGCCAGCAGCTTGTTGGAGGGCGAGCAGTACTTC | CASSLLEGEQYF
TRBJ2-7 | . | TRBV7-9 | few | TGTGCCAGCAGCCTCCACGGGCTAACCTACGAGCAGTACTTC | CASSLHGLTYEQYF
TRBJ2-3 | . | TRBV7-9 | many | TGTGCCAGCAGCCTCCGCGCCCCCCAGTATTTT | CASSLRAPQYF
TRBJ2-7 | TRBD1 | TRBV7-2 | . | TGTGCCAGCAGCTCCAGGACAGGGGGCAGGAACGAGCAGTACTTC | CASSSRTGGRNEQYF
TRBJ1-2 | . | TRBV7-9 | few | TGTGCCAGCAGCGCAGGGTTTTATGGCTACACCTTC | CASSAGFYGYTF
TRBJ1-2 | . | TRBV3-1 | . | TGTGCCAGCAGCCAAAGCAAAGCAGGAGGCTACACCTTC | CASSQSKAGGYTF
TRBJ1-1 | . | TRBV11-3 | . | TGTGCCAGCAGCTTAGCTGGAGAGGACAGCGAAGCTTTCTTT | CASSLAGEDSEAFF
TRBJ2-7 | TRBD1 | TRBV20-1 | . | TGCAGTGCCCCTGGGGGGGGGGACAGGGCCTACGAGCAGTACTTC | CSAPGGGDRAYEQYF
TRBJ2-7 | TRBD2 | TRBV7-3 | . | TGTGCCAGCTCATTGGAGCCGGGAGGTAACGAGCAGTACTTC | CASSLEPGGNEQYF
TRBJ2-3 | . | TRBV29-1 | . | TGCAGCGTTGGTCCGAACCGGAGAGATACGCAGTATTTT | CSVGPNRRDTQYF
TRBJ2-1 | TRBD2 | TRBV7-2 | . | TGTGCCAGCAGCAAAAGAACACCGGGACTAGAGGTTGAGCAGTTCTTC | CASSKRTPGLEVEQFF
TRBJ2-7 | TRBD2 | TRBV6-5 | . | TGTGCCAGCAGTTCTAGACTAGCGGGGGGCCGGGAGCAGTACTTC | CASSSRLAGGREQYF
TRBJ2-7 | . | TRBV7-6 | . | TGCGCCAGCAGCCATGGCGGACAGCCCTTTATCTCCTACGAGCAGTACTTC | CASSHGGQPFISYEQYF
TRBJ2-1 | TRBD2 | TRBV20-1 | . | TGCAGTGCTACTGTCACTAGCGCCAACTACAATGAGCAGTTCTTC | CSATVTSANYNEQFF
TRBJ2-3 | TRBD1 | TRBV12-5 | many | TGTGCTAGTGGTTCCCCGGACAGGGGGATTCCAGATACGCAGTATTTT | CASGSPDRGIPDTQYF
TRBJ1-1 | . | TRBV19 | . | TGTGCCAGTAGTATAGAGAGGAGGGTCACTGAAGCTTTCTTT | CASSIERRVTEAFF
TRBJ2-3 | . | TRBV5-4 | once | TGTGCCAGCCACCACACAGATACGCAGTATTTT | CASHHTDTQYF
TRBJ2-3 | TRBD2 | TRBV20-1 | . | TGCAGTGCTAGGGGGACTAGCGGACCTAGCACAGATACGCAGTATTTT | CSARGTSGPSTDTQYF
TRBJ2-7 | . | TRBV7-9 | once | TGTGCCAGCAGCAGGACTCTGGTTGATAGAGTCTTC | CASSRTLVDRVF
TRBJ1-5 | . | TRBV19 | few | TGTGCCAGTAGTATAGAGGGATATAGCAATCAGCCCCAGCATTTT | CASSIEGYSNQPQHF